Below, 27 T cell receptor beta chains from the same sample are listed, as sequenced in a study of T cell repertoires in cytomegalovirus infection. One entry per CDR3 protein, called by TCRdb with MiXCR from the reads. The table has around 900,000 distinct CDR3 sequences, roughly 31% seen once. These receptors lack a known antigen. The sample consisted of cultured CD8+ T cells from PBMCs, taken from culture after CMV antigen stimulation. The source of these receptors is a human donor in good health (CMV status not recorded). Some clones in this sample may be carry-over from other donors' samples.

This clonotype turned up a few times. The chain combines TRBV2 with TRBJ1-3; D is undetermined. Germline assignment: CDR1 SNHLY and CDR2 FYNNEI. V was shortened by 6 bases and J by 0 bases, with 18 bases between the two germline ends. The CDR3 loop spans 17 amino acids. DNA of the CDR3: TGTGCCAGCAGCACGAACCCGACTGCTTTCTCTGGAAACACCATATATTTT. Amino acid sequence: CASSTNPTAFSGNTIYF.

The chain combines TRBV7-6 with TRBJ2-1; D may be TRBD1 (5 bases). This CDR3 comprises 16 residues. Germline V CDR1 and CDR2: SGHVS, FNYEAQ. The V gene lost 5 bases and the J gene lost 0 bases, with 14 bases spanning the gap. CDR3: CASSLTGDSSYNEQFF. The CDR3 coding sequence is TGTGCCAGCAGCCTAACGGGCGACAGCTCCTACAATGAGCAGTTCTTC. Together with reference TRBV7-6 and TRBJ2-1, the CDR3 gives the full variable domain: GAGVSQSPRYKVTKRGQDVALRCDPISGHVSLYWYRQALGQGPEFLTYFNYEAQQDKSGLPNDRFSAERPEGSISTLTIQRTEQRDSAMYRCASSLTGDSSYNEQFFGPGTRLTVL.

The V and J genes are TRBV7-2 and TRBJ1-1; D is perhaps TRBD1 (5 bases). The CDR3 sequence is 13 residues long. Trimming took off 8 bases at V and 4 bases at J, with 14 bases between the two ends. Germline CDR1 reads SGHTA; CDR2 reads FQGNSA. CDR3 in DNA: TGTGCCAGCTGCCAGGGAGCGGGCACTGAAGCTTTCTTT. Its protein product is CASCQGAGTEAFF.

Concerning this clonotype itself: At one end the junction does not follow the germline gene, possibly because of a read error. This chain links TRBV12-3 or TRBV12-4 with TRBJ2-1; maybe TRBD1 (5 bases). The CDR3 has 15 residues. The CDR3 DNA follows: TGTACCAGCAGTACCCCAGGGAAACCCTACAATGAGCAGTTCTTC. This codes for CTSSTPGKPYNEQFF.

A remark on this clonotype: Germline is not matched at one junction end, which may reflect a read error. The chain has TRBV15 and TRBJ1-4; maybe TRBD1 (5 bases). CDR1 and CDR2 from the germline V gene are LNHNV and YYDKDF (reference sequence). The CDR3 spans 11 residues. As DNA, the CDR3 is TGTGTCACCAGCCCGGGGCGAAGGCTGTTTTTT. Encoded protein: CVTSPGRRLFF.

For this clonotype: A read error may account for a junction end that differs from germline. The chain combines TRBV28 with TRBJ2-1; a weak D match, TRBD2 (6 bases). CDR3 length: 13 amino acids. The germline gives CDR1 MDHEN, CDR2 SYDVKM. CDR3 nucleotides: TGTGTCAGCAGCCCCCCTAGCGCAACAGTGCAGTTCTTC. Its protein product is CVSSPPSATVQFF.

This chain joins TRBV19 and TRBJ2-1; 11 nucleotides match TRBD2. The V segment lost 1 base and the J segment 2 bases; nucleotides outside the gene matches: 10. The CDR3 length is 19 residues. From germline, CDR1 is LNHDA and CDR2 SQIVND (reference sequence). CDR3 in amino acids: CASSIVHLAGGPTYNEQFF. The CDR3, as DNA: TGTGCCAGTAGTATAGTCCATCTAGCGGGGGGTCCCACCTACAATGAGCAGTTCTTC.

In this sample, this clonotype turned up a few times. The V and J genes are TRBV12-3 or TRBV12-4 and TRBJ2-1; 7 nucleotides match TRBD1. This CDR3 region has 14 residues. V trimming: 6 bases; J trimming: 14 bases; junction bases outside the gene matches: 16. This CDR3 is CASSWTGGGRSEFF. DNA of the CDR3: TGTGCCAGCAGCTGGACAGGCGGCGGCCGTTCTGAGTTCTTC.

This chain connects TRBV9 to TRBJ2-5; the D call may be TRBD1 or TRBD2 (7 bases each). The germline V gene has CDR1 SGDLS and CDR2 YYNGEE. V lost 3 bases and J 7 bases, leaving 13 bases between the germline ends. This CDR3 is 13 amino acids long. CDR3 coding DNA: TGTGCCAGCAGCGAGGGGGGGGACAGGACCCAGTACTTC. Encoded protein: CASSEGGDRTQYF. Variable domain in full (rest from reference TRBV9 and TRBJ2-5): DSGVTQTPKHLITATGQRVTLRCSPRSGDLSVYWYQQSLDQGLQFLIQYYNGEERAKGNILERFSAQQFPDLHSELNLSSLELGDSALYFCASSEGGDRTQYFGPGTRLLVL.

Here the CDR3 reads CASSIGTGTQPRTQYF. The CDR3 nucleotides read TGTGCCAGTAGTATAGGTACCGGGACACAACCGAGGACCCAGTACTTC. The chain recombines TRBV19 with TRBJ2-5; a weak D match, TRBD1 (6 bases). V was clipped by 1 base and J by 7 bases, with 19 bases between them. Germline-derived CDR1 and CDR2 are LNHDA and SQIVND (reference sequence). The CDR3 covers 16 residues.

V gene TRBV25-1 combines with J gene TRBJ2-2, with unresolved D. Germline V gene data show CDR1 as MGHDK and CDR2 as SYGVNS. The CDR3 covers 13 residues. Trimming removed 5 bases at V and 0 bases at J, with 4 bases between. CDR3 protein: CASSISNTGELFF. CDR3 in DNA: TGTGCCAGCAGTATTTCGAACACCGGGGAGCTGTTTTTT.

This rearrangement joins TRBV11-2 to TRBJ1-1; TRBD1 matches 8 bases. The germline CDR1 and CDR2 sequences are SGHAT and FQNNGV. The ends lost 5 bases at V and 6 bases at J; junction bases unmatched: 11. The CDR3 is 15 residues long. The CDR3 sequence is CASSLLEDRDAEAFF. In DNA form, the CDR3 reads TGTGCCAGCAGCCTCCTGGAGGACAGGGACGCTGAAGCTTTCTTT.

A few counts support this clonotype. The V and J genes are TRBV6-5 and TRBJ2-2, with TRBD1 matching 8 bases. CDR3 length equals 17 residues. CDR1 and CDR2 (germline): MNHEY, SVGAGI. J lost 4 bases, V lost 0 bases, and 7 bases had no gene match. Here the CDR3 DNA reads TGTGCCAGCAGTTACTCGGGTGCAGGGGGCCGCACCGGGGAGCTGTTTTTT. Translated, it gives CASSYSGAGGRTGELFF.

In its sample, this clonotype was seen a few times. The chain joins TRBV7-6 to TRBJ2-2, with D possibly being TRBD2 (5 bases). The germline V gene encodes CDR1 SGHVS and CDR2 FNYEAQ. The V end lost 7 bases, the J end lost 6 bases, and 18 bases lay between the germline ends. The CDR3 totals 15 residues. CDR3: CASTQVEGVPGELFF. The DNA of the CDR3 is TGTGCCAGCACCCAAGTTGAGGGCGTCCCCGGGGAGCTGTTTTTT. Drawing the rest from reference TRBV7-6 and TRBJ2-2, the complete variable domain is GAGVSQSPRYKVTKRGQDVALRCDPISGHVSLYWYRQALGQGPEFLTYFNYEAQQDKSGLPNDRFSAERPEGSISTLTIQRTEQRDSAMYRCASTQVEGVPGELFFGEGSRLTVL.

The sample holds a few counts of this clonotype. One end of the junction varies from germline; a read error may be responsible. This chain links TRBV5-6 with TRBJ1-3, with a possible D match to TRBD1 (6 bases). The CDR3 runs to 13 residues. Germline lookup yields CDR1 SGHDT and CDR2 YYEEEE. CDR3 DNA sequence: TGTGCCAGCAGCCCTGGAGGCGGACAGCGGTTTTTTTTT. It translates to CASSPGGGQRFFF.

This clonotype was found a few times. CDR3 nucleotides: TGTGCCAGCAGTGCCCTGGAGATGAACACTGAAGCTTTCTTT. Residues: CASSALEMNTEAFF. The chain combines TRBV12-3 or TRBV12-4 with TRBJ1-1; no definite D call. The CDR3 has 14 residues. V was cut by 5 bases and J by 0 bases, with 10 bases left in between.

J is TRBJ2-2 and V is TRBV4-1; D may match TRBD1 or TRBD2 (5 bases each). Germline V gives CDR1 MGHRA, CDR2 YSYEKL. Trimming shortened V by 1 base and J by 9 bases, and 9 bases separated the two germline ends. The CDR3 spans 13 residues. In DNA, the CDR3 is TGCGCCAGCAGCCAAGGGGGGAACCGGGAGCTGTTTTTT. Translating it yields CASSQGGNRELFF.

This clonotype showed up just a few times. V and J are TRBV4-2 and TRBJ2-3, with no clear D. V lost 3 bases to trimming and J lost 8 bases, with 24 bases between them. Germline assignment: CDR1 LGHNA and CDR2 YNFKEQ. The length of the CDR3 is 17 residues. CDR3 in DNA: TGTGCCAGCAGCCACCTTGGCAGAGCAACCCCGTCAGTTACGCAGTATTTT. Encoded protein: CASSHLGRATPSVTQYF.

The genes are TRBV4-2 and TRBJ1-1; D not certain. Germline CDR1 is LGHNA and CDR2 is YNFKEQ. The CDR3 has 16 residues. V dropped 4 bases and J dropped 0 bases, with 15 bases sitting between them. CDR3 in DNA: TGTGCCAGCAGCCCCCGCGGTGAACTGATGAACACTGAAGCTTTCTTT. This translates into CASSPRGELMNTEAFF.

V usage is TRBV2 and J usage is TRBJ1-2, with D perhaps matching TRBD1 (5 bases). Germline CDR1 and CDR2: SNHLY and FYNNEI. V dropped 4 bases and J dropped 8 bases, with 20 bases sitting between them. This CDR3 has 15 amino acids. The CDR3 sequence is CASSVLGLTGEGYTF. Here the CDR3 DNA reads TGTGCCAGCAGTGTATTGGGACTTACAGGAGAAGGCTACACCTTC.

This clonotype appeared a few times. This chain uses TRBV6-1 with TRBJ2-7, with D possibly matching TRBD1 (5 bases). This CDR3 comprises 15 residues. The ends were cut back, 2 bases at V and 0 bases at J, with 11 bases in the middle. CDR1 MNHNS and CDR2 SASEGT come from the germline V gene. The CDR3 sequence: CASSEFVGPSYEQYF. In DNA, the CDR3 is TGTGCCAGCAGTGAATTTGTGGGGCCCTCCTACGAGCAGTACTTC.

This clonotype has at least ten counts. The V and J genes are TRBV7-6 and TRBJ1-5; no reliable D call. V shed 0 bases and J shed 7 bases, with 7 bases lying between them. From germline, CDR1 is SGHVS and CDR2 FNYEAQ. The CDR3 is made up of 13 amino acids. This CDR3 is CASSLARGQPQHF. The CDR3 DNA is TGTGCCAGCAGCTTAGCGAGAGGACAGCCCCAGCATTTT.

This rearrangement joins TRBV6-5 to TRBJ2-3; no clear D. From germline, CDR1 is MNHEY and CDR2 SVGAGI. Trimming stripped 4 bases from V and 2 bases from J, with 13 bases between. The CDR3 has 15 residues. DNA of the CDR3: TGTGCCAGCAGTTTCTATGGCAGACTCACAGATACGCAGTATTTT. Translation gives CASSFYGRLTDTQYF.

The chain combines TRBV19 with TRBJ1-2; perhaps TRBD1 as D (5 bases). Trimming took 7 bases from V and 4 from J, leaving 22 bases between them. The CDR3 runs to 16 residues. CDR1 is LNHDA and CDR2 is SQIVND in the germline V gene (reference sequence). CDR3 sequence: CASIAQGAPLVYGYTF. CDR3 sequence (DNA): TGTGCCAGTATCGCTCAGGGTGCCCCCCTTGTCTATGGCTACACCTTC.

This clonotype came up a few times. The chain recombines TRBV12-3 or TRBV12-4 with TRBJ2-3; the D gene is possibly TRBD1 (6 bases). CDR3 length: 17 amino acids. V was cut by 7 bases and J by 0 bases, with 20 bases left in between. The CDR3 DNA reads as TGTGCCAGCAAGGGGACATTGCCATACCCTAGCACAGATACGCAGTATTTT. Translating it yields CASKGTLPYPSTDTQYF.

This clonotype came up many times. The V call is TRBV6-1, the J call TRBJ2-7; possible D gene TRBD1, 6 bases. Germline V gene sequence: CDR1 MNHNS, CDR2 SASEGT. This CDR3 has 14 amino acids. Trimming removed 5 bases from V and 5 bases from J, with 16 bases in between. DNA of the CDR3: TGTGCCAGCAGTCCTTTGACAGGCTTAAACGAGCAGTACTTC. The encoded protein is CASSPLTGLNEQYF.

V and J are TRBV7-9 and TRBJ1-3; TRBD1 matches 9 bases. J gave up 2 bases and V 5 bases, and 13 bases lay outside the gene matches. CDR1 is SEHNR, CDR2 FQNEAQ, per germline (reference sequence). The CDR3 loop spans 18 amino acids. The CDR3 DNA reads TGTGCCAGCAGCCCCCGGGACAGGGATTGGAGTACTGGAAACACCATATATTTT. Protein sequence: CASSPRDRDWSTGNTIYF.